The source of this T cell receptor beta chain is a study of T cells after yellow fever vaccination. V lost 5 bases and J 2 bases, leaving 13 bases between the germline ends. CDR3 size: 14 residues. Per germline, CDR1 LNHNV and CDR2 YYDKDF (reference sequence). This clonotype was seen a handful of times. TCRdb reprocessed the 5' RACE reads with MiXCR, giving one entry per CDR3 protein. The table lists around 590,000 distinct CDR3 sequences, more than 9% of them singletons. Here the sequenced sample was PBMCs, taken on the day of the yellow fever booster vaccination. The source is a man aged 25 to 40 who received the YFV17D yellow fever vaccine. V usage is TRBV15 and J usage is TRBJ2-7, with D perhaps assigned TRBD1 or TRBD2 (5 bases each). CDR3 bases: TGTGCCACCAGCCACCGGGACCGCGCCTACGAGCAGTACTTC. Residues: CATSHRDRAYEQYF.